This T cell receptor (beta chain) was profiled in a study of cytomegalovirus exposure and HLA in healthy donors (dated by TCRdb to between 2016 and 2019). Regarding the research as a whole: In an earlier analysis of under 750 of the donors, around 290 Gb of sequence data and some 100 million unique TCR beta sequences from 180 million or so T cells were reported. Typing coverage varied by locus: about 629-630 donors for A, B, C, DRB1 and DQB1; approximately 520 for DQA1; around 570 for DPA1; some 470 for DPB1. To study patterns of TCR occurrence, a later analysis re-analyzed previously published TCR beta repertoires from 550 to 800 donors and added high-resolution HLA genotyping. On average, around 230,000 unique TCR beta nucleotide sequences were sequenced per donor among several hundred genotyped donors of the cohort, with 15% to 20% of those sequences being non-productive. An earlier analysis of a few hundred of the donors applied high-throughput TCR beta sequencing to assess whether each TCR beta V gene segment acted as functional or pseudogenic. All discovery cohort repertoires had been generated on a single sequencing platform. HLA typing covered class I and class II loci at four-digit resolution. Of the 300 to 500 genotyped donors, roughly 80% were placed in the genetic ancestry cluster associated with self-reported Caucasian donors. The study combined high-throughput TCR immunosequencing, statistical association of individual TCRs with disease status, and machine learning to predict cytomegalovirus infection status. Besides the first cohort of more than 650 subjects, a separate validation cohort made up of over 100 different subjects was used. Using immunosequencing, the study profiled T cell repertoires from fewer than 850 subjects and related those repertoires to cytomegalovirus serostatus. An early release covering roughly 640 HLA-typed donors comprised roughly 300 gigabases of sequencing data and around 86 million unique TCR sequences. A later genetic analysis used genome-wide SNP genotypes for about 60% of the roughly 700 donors, treating that subset as a discovery cohort. Alongside the repertoire data, information on donor age, sex, ethnicity and CMV serostatus was compiled. Because of strong linkage in the cohort, roughly five DR-DQ haplotypes were treated as single units for association and clustering. In the later analysis, no new phenotypic data were used to find candidate immune exposures; instead, reliance was placed on TCR beta sequences and their occurrence across donors. The study was designed to test whether signatures of past pathogen exposure could be identified by cataloging public T cell receptors.

The library was obtained by the immunoSEQ multiplex PCR assay. For the multiplex PCR, a mixture combining 60 forward primers for TCR Vbeta segments and 13 reverse primers for TCR Jbeta segments was used. A multiplex PCR assay on genomic DNA amplified the CDR3 region of rearranged TCR beta genes. On the Illumina HiSeq System, the amplified TCR beta libraries were sequenced as 87-base-pair reads. The study's processing was this. A later analysis tallied roughly 80 million unique TCR beta chains across the 660 or so repertoires, and approximately 12 million of those chains were shared by two or more donors. Raw reads were error-corrected and collapsed into unique sequences with a nearest-neighbor algorithm that merged closely related sequences to remove PCR and sequencing errors. V, D and J gene segments were assigned by aligning CDR3 sequences to IMGT reference sequences. For a sequence to be retained, a match of at least six nucleotides to both a V gene segment and a J gene segment was required. A rearrangement counted as productive if the CDR3 had no stop codons and remained in frame with V and J, and every other rearrangement counted as non-productive. Following IMGT convention, CDR3 was defined as the stretch from the second conserved V-encoded cysteine up to the conserved J-encoded phenylalanine. The earlier analysis of some 600 of the donors excluded sequences that lacked an unambiguous match to a single V gene segment. In an earlier analysis of approximately 590 of the donors, V segments were called functional above 56.7% productive rearrangements and were called segregating when the between-donor standard deviation exceeded 5%. A statistical classification framework was built to diagnose cytomegalovirus status from the catalog of TCR beta chain sequences. A later analysis assigned V and J genes by comparing TCR nucleotide sequences with IMGT/GENE-DB human TR gene sequences. In a later analysis, CDR3 sequences and most-parsimonious VDJ recombination scenarios were assigned using the TCRdist pipeline. A later analysis defined each TCR beta chain by its CDR3 amino acid sequence plus V-gene family, and excluded reads lacking a unique V-gene family. As a way to deal with suspected cross-contamination and a sequencing artifact, a later analysis dropped over 550 nucleotide sequences that were highly shared and had low generation probability. A later analysis calculated a clonal expansion index for each public chain from normalized within-repertoire ranks of inferred template counts. A later analysis computed generation probabilities with a VDJ recombination model fitted to out-of-frame rearrangements, and checked the results against IGoR. Hypergeometric tests were used in a later analysis to score TCR-TCR, TCR-HLA and TCR-CMV co-occurrence, with a repertoire-size bias correction applied to the TCR pairs. False discovery rates were estimated in a later analysis by permuting HLA or CMV assignments 20 times. In a later analysis, co-occurring TCRs were grouped using DBSCAN, and TCRdist sequence similarity was added for clustering within HLA-allele-positive subsets. Co-occurrence clustering excluded repertoires with fewer than 30,000 or more than 120,000 public chains, plus five with anomalous nucleotide sharing. Sourced from immuneACCESS, this table was stored by TCRdb with only in-frame sequences that have V and J called. A share of the clones is absent; for the studies checked, an unresolved V gene accounts for under half, and the remainder has no known explanation. V, J and clone size are those of that table, while D and trimming were read from the DNA. The sample includes some 130,000 clones, with 75% to 85% observed a single time. 3% to 4% of the sample is taken by the ten largest.

In total, 500 to 700 healthy bone marrow donors made up the cohort. All cohort members were sampled while nominally healthy, although unrecorded immune exposures were likely present. The donor was CMV seronegative and was included in the group of a few hundred seronegative cohort members. Every donor gave a peripheral blood sample, and the peripheral blood mononuclear cells from that sample were used for TCR beta sequencing. Genomic DNA extraction from the blood cell samples was performed with the Qiagen DNeasy Blood Extraction Kit. Points on this clone: Its antigen is currently not known. Base quality data are lacking; no much larger clone is found one base away.

General conclusions and limits of the study: Because some donors lacked HLA typing at each locus, the association tests relied only on the typed subset. At a false discovery rate of 0.05, a later analysis linked around 17,000 TCR beta sequences to specific HLA alleles. Most TCR sequences were observed very rarely across donors, whereas some public TCRs were present in many individuals. Only TCR beta chains were sequenced in this cohort, and the absence of alpha or paired-chain data limited detectable features. According to the authors, the approach could potentially be generalized to other disease states and immunological phenotypes. A group of highly shared sequence variants was considered likely to be a technical artifact of the sequencing pipeline. A further reported finding was that TCR beta sequences accurately predicted the HLA-A and HLA-B alleles for most subjects in the first cohort. In an earlier analysis of some 500 of the donors, most TCR beta V segments were observed in productive rearrangements about 87% or about 30% of the time, broadly matching IMGT annotations. In a later analysis, HLA-associated TCR beta chains showed more clonal expansion and lower generation probabilities than non-associated chains that were equally common. A later genetic analysis associated a missense DCLRE1C variant with V-gene and J-gene trimming of TCR beta chains, and an independent cohort replicated the association. Most CMV-associated TCR beta chains appeared to be HLA-restricted in a later analysis, and the HLA associations seemed to be driven largely by CMV exposure. Assigning TCR associations to individual alleles was difficult when HLA alleles, especially DR and DQ, strongly co-occurred. In a later analysis, several top co-occurrence clusters were reported to appear linked to parvovirus B19, influenza, CMV and Epstein-Barr virus. The 87-base-pair reads could not distinguish some IMGT-functional V segments, including TRBV6-2 and TRBV6-3, so those segments were excluded. According to a later analysis, TCR association rates differed among HLA loci, with DRB1 alleles showing the most associated TCRs and HLA-C alleles showing the fewest. The study listed over 150 TCR beta chains as associated with cytomegalovirus. Sequencing depth was assumed to be roughly uniform across donors in the presence/absence analyses, though that assumption may not hold. Linkage disequilibrium might explain the correlated functional status among segregating V segments, but an unknown experimental factor could not be ruled out. In vitro tests confirmed that three of the cytomegalovirus-associated TCR beta chains recognize cytomegalovirus antigens. Compared with the roughly 670-donor mean, donors in an Asian-associated ancestry cluster had fewer N-insertions in productive TCRs, according to a later genetic analysis. The classifier was reported to diagnose cytomegalovirus status with high specificity and sensitivity in both the original and validation cohorts. The earlier analysis of about 600 of the donors excluded approximately 17 rarely observed V segments, including chromosome 9 orphons, because counts were too low. Immune exposure information for the cohort was limited to CMV serostatus.

Spanning cysteine to phenylalanine, the CDR3 consists of 13 amino acids. This entry keeps only the CDR3 DNA: 39 bases, framed from base 1. From a lookup of the germline V gene (reference sequence), CDR1 and CDR2 are MNHEY and SMNVEV. Cut back by 4 bases and 13 bases, the V and J ends lie 17 bases apart. Input material: PBMCs. The TCR was taken from a male donor in good health and CMV-seronegative. This sequence uses TRBV27 and TRBJ1-5, with the identity of the D gene unclear. Here the CDR3 is given as CASSSFRSTQQHF. The DNA sequence is TGTGCCAGCAGTTCCTTCCGATCTACCCAACAGCATTTT.